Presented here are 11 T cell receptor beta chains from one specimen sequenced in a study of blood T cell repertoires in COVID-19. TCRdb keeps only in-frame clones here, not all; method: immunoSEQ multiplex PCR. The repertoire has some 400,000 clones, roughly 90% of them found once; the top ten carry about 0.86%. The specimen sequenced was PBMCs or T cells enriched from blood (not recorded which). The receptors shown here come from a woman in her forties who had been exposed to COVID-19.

The CDR3 loop is CATSETGTKNIQYF. CDR3 nucleotides: TGTGCCACCAGTGAAACGGGGACCAAAAACATTCAGTACTTC. The chain joins TRBV24-1 to TRBJ2-4, with D possibly being TRBD2 (5 bases). The CDR3 is 14 amino acids. The V gene's germline CDR1 is KGHDR and CDR2 SFDVKD. The ends were cut back, 4 bases at V and 2 bases at J, with 8 bases in the middle.

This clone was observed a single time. The CDR3 DNA is TGTGCCACCAGCAGAGGGGACAGCAGAGGGGAGCTGTTTTTT. Translated, it gives CATSRGDSRGELFF. The chain links TRBV15 to TRBJ2-2; 7 bases line up with TRBD1. Germline CDR1 reads LNHNV; CDR2 reads YYDKDF (reference sequence). V lost 1 base, J lost 8 bases, and 4 bases stayed unmatched. The CDR3 has 14 residues. Variable domain in full (rest from reference TRBV15 and TRBJ2-2): DAMVIQNPRYQVTQFGKPVTLSCSQTLNHNVMYWYQQKSSQAPKLLFHYYDKDFNNEADTPDNFQSRRPNTSFCFLDIRSPGLGDTAMYLCATSRGDSRGELFFGEGSRLTVL.

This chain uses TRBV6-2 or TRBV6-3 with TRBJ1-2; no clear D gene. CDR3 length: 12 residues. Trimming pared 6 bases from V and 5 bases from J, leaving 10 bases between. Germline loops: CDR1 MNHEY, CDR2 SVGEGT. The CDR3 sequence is CASSSQTYGYTF. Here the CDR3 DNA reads TGTGCCAGCAGCTCACAAACGTATGGCTACACCTTC.

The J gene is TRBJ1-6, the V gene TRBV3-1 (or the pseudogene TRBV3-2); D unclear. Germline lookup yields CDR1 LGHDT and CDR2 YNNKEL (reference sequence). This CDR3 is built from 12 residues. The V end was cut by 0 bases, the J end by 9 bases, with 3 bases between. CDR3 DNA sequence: TGTGCCAGCAGCCAAGATATTTCACCCCTCCACTTT. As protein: CASSQDISPLHF.

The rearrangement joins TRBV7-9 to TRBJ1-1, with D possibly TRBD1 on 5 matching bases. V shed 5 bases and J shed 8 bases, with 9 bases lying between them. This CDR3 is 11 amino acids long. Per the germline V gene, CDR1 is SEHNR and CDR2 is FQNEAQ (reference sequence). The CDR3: CASSGGREAFF. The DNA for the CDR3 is TGTGCCAGCAGCGGGGGGAGAGAAGCTTTCTTT.

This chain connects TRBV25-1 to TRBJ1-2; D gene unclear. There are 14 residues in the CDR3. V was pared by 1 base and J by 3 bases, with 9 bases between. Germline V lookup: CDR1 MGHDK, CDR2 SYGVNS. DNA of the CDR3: TGTGCCAGCAGTGAATTAAGCGATTACTATGGCTACACCTTC. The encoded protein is CASSELSDYYGYTF.

The CDR3 is CASSVEGVRGVGNTIYF. The CDR3 region has the DNA TGTGCCAGCAGCGTAGAGGGAGTCAGGGGAGTTGGAAACACCATATATTTT. The gene calls are TRBV9 and TRBJ1-3; weak D call: TRBD1 (6 bases). CDR1 SGDLS and CDR2 YYNGEE come from the germline V gene. V shed 0 bases and J shed 3 bases, with 16 bases lying between them. The CDR3 totals 17 residues.

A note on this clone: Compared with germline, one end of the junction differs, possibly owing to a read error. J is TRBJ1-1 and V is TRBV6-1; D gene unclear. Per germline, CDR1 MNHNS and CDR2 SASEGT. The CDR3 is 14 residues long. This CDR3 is CASSKARQNTEAFF. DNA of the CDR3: TGTGCCAGCAGTAAAGCACGACAGAACACTGAAGCTTTCTTT.

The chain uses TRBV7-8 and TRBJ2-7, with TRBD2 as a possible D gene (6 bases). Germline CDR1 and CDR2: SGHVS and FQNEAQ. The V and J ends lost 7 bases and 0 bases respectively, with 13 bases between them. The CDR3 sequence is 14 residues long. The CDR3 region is CASTPLANSYEQYF. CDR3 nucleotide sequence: TGTGCCAGCACCCCCCTAGCGAACTCCTACGAGCAGTACTTC.

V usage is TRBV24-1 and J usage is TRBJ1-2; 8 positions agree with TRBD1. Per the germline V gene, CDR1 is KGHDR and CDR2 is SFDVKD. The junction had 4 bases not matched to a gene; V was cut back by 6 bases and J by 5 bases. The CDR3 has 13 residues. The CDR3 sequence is CATSQDREYGYTF. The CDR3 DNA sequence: TGTGCCACCAGTCAGGACAGGGAGTATGGCTACACCTTC.

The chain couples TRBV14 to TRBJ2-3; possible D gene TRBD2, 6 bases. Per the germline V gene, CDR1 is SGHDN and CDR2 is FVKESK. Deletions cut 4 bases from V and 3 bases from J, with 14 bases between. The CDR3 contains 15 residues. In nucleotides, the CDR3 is TGTGCCAGCAGCCCGTTTGTACTAGCAACAGATACGCAGTATTTT. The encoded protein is CASSPFVLATDTQYF.